This T cell receptor (beta chain) was profiled in a study of CD8 T cells in Susac syndrome. A quantity of about 0.5 to 1 ug RNA underwent reverse transcription using random hexamers. The immunoSEQ assay covered 54 Vbeta and 13 Jbeta segments for CDR3. TCRdb re-called the immunoSEQ multiplex PCR reads through MiXCR, storing one row per CDR3 protein. Of 150,000 to 160,000 distinct CDR3 sequences listed, 95% are singletons. CD8+ and CD4+ blood T cells underwent TCR beta sequencing. Control patients had untreated stable or active relapsing-remitting multiple sclerosis by revised McDonald criteria. TEMRA cells were FACS-enriched and CD8+ and CD4+ T cells negatively isolated. This CDR3 region has 14 residues. Germline CDR1 reads SGDLS; CDR2 reads YYNGEE. The V gene lost 0 bases and the J gene lost 3 bases, with 8 bases spanning the gap.

The V gene is TRBV9, the J gene TRBJ2-3; no clear D. Sequenced input: CD8+ T cells from PBMCs. This TCR was sampled from a human donor with multiple sclerosis. The CDR3 DNA sequence: TGTGCCAGCAGCGTAGCTATAGGGACAGATACGCAGTATTTT. It specifies CASSVAIGTDTQYF.